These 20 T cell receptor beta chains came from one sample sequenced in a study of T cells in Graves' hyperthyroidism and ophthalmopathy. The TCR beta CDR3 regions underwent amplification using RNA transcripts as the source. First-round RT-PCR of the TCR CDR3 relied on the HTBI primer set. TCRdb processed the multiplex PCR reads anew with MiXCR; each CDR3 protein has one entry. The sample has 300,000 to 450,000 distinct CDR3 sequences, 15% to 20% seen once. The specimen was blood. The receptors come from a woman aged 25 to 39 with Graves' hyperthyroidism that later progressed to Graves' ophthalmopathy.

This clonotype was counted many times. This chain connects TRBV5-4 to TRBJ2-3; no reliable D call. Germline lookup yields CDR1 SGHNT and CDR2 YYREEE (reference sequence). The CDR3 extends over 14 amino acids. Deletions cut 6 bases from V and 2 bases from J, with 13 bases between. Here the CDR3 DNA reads TGTGCCAGCAACCCGACTGGATCCACAGATACGCAGTATTTT. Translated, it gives CASNPTGSTDTQYF.

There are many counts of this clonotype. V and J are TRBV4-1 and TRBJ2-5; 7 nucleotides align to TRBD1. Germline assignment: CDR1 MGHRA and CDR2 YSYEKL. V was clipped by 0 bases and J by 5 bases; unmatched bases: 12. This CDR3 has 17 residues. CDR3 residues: CASSQEYPAGGRETQYF. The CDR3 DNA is TGCGCCAGCAGCCAAGAGTACCCAGCAGGGGGACGGGAGACCCAGTACTTC.

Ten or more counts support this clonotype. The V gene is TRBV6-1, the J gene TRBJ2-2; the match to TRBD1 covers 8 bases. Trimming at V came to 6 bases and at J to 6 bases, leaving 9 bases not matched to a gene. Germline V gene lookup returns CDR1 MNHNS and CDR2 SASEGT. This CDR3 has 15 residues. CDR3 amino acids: CASRDIQGGSGELFF. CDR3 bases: TGTGCCAGCAGGGATATACAGGGGGGATCCGGGGAGCTGTTTTTT.

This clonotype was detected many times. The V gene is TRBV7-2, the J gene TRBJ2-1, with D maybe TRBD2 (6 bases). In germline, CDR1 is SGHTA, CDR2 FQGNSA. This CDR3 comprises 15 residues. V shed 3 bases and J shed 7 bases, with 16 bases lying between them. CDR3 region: CASSLRLAFRNEQFF. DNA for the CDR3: TGTGCCAGCAGCTTGAGGCTAGCGTTCAGGAATGAGCAGTTCTTC.

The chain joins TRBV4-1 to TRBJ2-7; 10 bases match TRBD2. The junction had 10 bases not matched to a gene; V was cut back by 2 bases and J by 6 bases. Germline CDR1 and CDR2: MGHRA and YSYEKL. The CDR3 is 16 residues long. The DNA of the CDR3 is TGCGCCAGCAGCCAATATCTAGCGGGAGAGTCGGGCGAGCAGTACTTC. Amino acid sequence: CASSQYLAGESGEQYF.

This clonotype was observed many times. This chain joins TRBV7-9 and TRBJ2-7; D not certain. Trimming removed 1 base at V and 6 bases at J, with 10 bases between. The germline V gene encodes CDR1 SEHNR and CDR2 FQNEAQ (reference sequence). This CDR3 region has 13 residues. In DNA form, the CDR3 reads TGTGCCAGCAGCTTAGAGGCGGCCCCCGAGCAGTACTTC. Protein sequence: CASSLEAAPEQYF.

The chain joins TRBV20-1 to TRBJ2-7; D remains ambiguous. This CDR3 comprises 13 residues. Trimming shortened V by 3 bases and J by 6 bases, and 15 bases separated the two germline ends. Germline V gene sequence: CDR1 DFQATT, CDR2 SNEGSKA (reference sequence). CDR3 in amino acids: CSASGTPSIEQYF. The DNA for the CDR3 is TGCAGTGCTAGCGGTACTCCCTCTATCGAGCAGTACTTC.

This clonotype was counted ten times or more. The CDR3 DNA follows: TGTGCCAGCAGTTCGGAAGGGGTGTCGTTGGACGAGCAGTACTTC. It translates to CASSSEGVSLDEQYF. V usage is TRBV28 and J usage is TRBJ2-7, with a weak D call TRBD1 (5 bases). The CDR3 is 15 amino acids. In germline, CDR1 is MDHEN, CDR2 SYDVKM. With 4 bases removed from V and 5 bases from J, the gap between germline ends came to 18 bases.

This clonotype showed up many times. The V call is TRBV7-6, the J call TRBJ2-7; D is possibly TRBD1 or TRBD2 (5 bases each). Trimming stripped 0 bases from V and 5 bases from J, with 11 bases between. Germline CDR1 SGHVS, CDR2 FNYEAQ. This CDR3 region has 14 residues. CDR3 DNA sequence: TGTGCCAGCAGCTTAGCGCCCGGGGCCCACGAGCAGTACTTC. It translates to CASSLAPGAHEQYF. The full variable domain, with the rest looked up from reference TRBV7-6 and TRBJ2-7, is GAGVSQSPRYKVTKRGQDVALRCDPISGHVSLYWYRQALGQGPEFLTYFNYEAQQDKSGLPNDRFSAERPEGSISTLTIQRTEQRDSAMYRCASSLAPGAHEQYFGPGTRLTVT.

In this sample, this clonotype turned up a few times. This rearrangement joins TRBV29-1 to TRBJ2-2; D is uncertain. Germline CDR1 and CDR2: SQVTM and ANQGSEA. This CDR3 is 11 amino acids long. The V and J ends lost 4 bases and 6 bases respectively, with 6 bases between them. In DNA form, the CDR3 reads TGCAGCGTTGGGCACCCCGGGGAGCTGTTTTTT. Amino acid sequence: CSVGHPGELFF.

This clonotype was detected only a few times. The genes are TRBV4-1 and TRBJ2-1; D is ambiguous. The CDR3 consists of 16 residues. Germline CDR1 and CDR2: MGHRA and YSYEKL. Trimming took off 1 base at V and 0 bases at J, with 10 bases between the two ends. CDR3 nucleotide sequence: TGCGCCAGCAGCCAAGTAGGGCTGAGCTCCTACAATGAGCAGTTCTTC. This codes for CASSQVGLSSYNEQFF.

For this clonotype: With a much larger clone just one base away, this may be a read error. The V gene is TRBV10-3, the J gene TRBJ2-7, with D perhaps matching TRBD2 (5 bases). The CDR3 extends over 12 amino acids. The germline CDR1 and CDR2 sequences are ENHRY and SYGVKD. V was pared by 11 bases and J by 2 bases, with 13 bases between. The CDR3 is CAPRTQTYEQYF. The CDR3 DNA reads TGTGCCCCAAGGACTCAGACCTACGAGCAGTACTTC.

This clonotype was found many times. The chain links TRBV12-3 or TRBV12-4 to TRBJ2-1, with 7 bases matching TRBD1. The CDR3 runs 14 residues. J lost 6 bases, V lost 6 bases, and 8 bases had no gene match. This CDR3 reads CASSGTAFGNEQFF. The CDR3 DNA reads TGTGCCAGCAGCGGGACAGCCTTTGGCAATGAGCAGTTCTTC.

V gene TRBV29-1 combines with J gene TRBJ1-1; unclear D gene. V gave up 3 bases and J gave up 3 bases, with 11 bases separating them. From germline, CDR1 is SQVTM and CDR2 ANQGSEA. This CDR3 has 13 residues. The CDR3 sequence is CSVDSGFHTEAFF. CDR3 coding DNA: TGCAGCGTTGATTCGGGTTTCCACACTGAAGCTTTCTTT.

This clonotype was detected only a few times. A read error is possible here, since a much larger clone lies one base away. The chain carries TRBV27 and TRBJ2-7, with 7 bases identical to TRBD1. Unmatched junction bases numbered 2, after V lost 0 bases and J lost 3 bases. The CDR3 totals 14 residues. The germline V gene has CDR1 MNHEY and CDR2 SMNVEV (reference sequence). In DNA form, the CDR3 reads TGTGCCAGCAGTTTATCGGGACAGAACTACGAGCAGTACTTC. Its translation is CASSLSGQNYEQYF.

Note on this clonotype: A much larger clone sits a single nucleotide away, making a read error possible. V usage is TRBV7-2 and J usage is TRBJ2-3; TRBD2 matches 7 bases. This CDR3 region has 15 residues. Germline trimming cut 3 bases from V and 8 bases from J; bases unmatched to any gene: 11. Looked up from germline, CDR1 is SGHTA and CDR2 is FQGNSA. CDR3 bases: TGTGCCAGCAGCTTCCGGCGGGAGATCTCAGGTACGCAGTATTTT. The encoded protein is CASSFRREISGTQYF.

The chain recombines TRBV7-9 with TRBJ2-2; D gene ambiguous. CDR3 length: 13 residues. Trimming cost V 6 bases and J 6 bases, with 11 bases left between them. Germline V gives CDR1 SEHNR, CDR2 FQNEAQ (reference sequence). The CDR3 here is CASRSLQSGELFF. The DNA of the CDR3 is TGTGCCAGCAGGTCGCTTCAGTCCGGGGAGCTGTTTTTT.

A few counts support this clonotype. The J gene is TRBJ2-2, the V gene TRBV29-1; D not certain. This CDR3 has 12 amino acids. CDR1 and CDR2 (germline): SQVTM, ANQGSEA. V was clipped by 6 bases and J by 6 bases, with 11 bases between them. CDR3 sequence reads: CSVVGESGELFF. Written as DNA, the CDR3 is TGCAGCGTGGTTGGGGAATCCGGGGAGCTGTTTTTT.

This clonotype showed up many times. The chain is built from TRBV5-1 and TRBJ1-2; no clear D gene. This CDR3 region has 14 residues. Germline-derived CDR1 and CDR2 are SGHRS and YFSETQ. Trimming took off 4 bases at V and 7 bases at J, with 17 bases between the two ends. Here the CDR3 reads CASSRAVDHRGYTF. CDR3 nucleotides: TGCGCCAGCAGCCGGGCTGTGGATCACCGTGGCTACACCTTC.

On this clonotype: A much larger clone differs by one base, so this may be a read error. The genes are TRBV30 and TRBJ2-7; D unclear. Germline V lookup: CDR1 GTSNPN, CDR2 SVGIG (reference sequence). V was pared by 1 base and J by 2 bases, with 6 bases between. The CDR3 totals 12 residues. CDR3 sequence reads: CAWSGCPYEQYF. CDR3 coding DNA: TGTGCCTGGAGTGGGTGTCCCTACGAGCAGTACTTC.